This T cell receptor (beta chain) was profiled in a study of Ad26.COV2.S vaccination and SARS-CoV-2 variants (dated by TCRdb to the early 2020s). In the study overall: Donors in the vaccine arm were drawn from COV1001, a multicentre, randomized, double-blind, placebo-controlled phase I-IIa trial testing Ad26.COV2.S in healthy adults. Sequencing of the TCRbeta repertoire served to evaluate the specificity and breadth of SARS-CoV-2-reactive T cell receptors following Ad26.COV2.S vaccination. Dosing of Ad26.COV2.S was intramuscular, at either 5x10^10 or 1x10^11 viral particles, delivered as one shot or as two shots spaced 56 days apart. Investigators did not know the trial group allocation while performing experiments and assessing outcomes. Participants in the trial were split at random into five groups of five each, receiving low-dose or high-dose Ad26.COV2.S once or twice, or else placebo on both occasions. A total of 32 samples were included in the TCR-sequenced set, comprising some 20 Ad26.COV2.S vaccine recipients, 5 placebo recipients and 8 SARS-CoV-2 convalescent individuals.

This clone has a handful of counts. This receptor's antigen is unknown. Base-call qualities are not available, and no considerably larger clone is one nucleotide away. The meaning of the sample's treatment or condition label: roughly 19 received Ad26.COV2.S at low or high dose, single or two shots; about 5 received placebo; per-sample allocation not given. For vaccine and placebo recipients, repertoires were sequenced using samples collected on day 63 after the first injection. Cohort 1b enrolled fewer than 30 adults aged 18-55 years at a single site in Boston, USA, between 29 July and 7 August 2020. Ad26.COV2.S was a replication-incompetent adenovirus type 26 vector expressing a prefusion-stabilized SARS-CoV-2 spike protein from the original Wuhan strain. The germline V gene (reference sequence) specifies MNHEY as CDR1 and SMNVEV as CDR2. The CDR3 runs 15 residues from the cysteine to the phenylalanine. Left in the record is the CDR3 DNA by itself, 45 bases read in frame from the first base. After removal of 6 bases from V and 5 bases from J, the junction retains 11 bases not matched to a gene.

The full study reports these points: Spike-specific TCR breadth was higher in Ad26.COV2.S recipients than in placebo recipients (P = 0.0014). The study lacked the statistical power to compare responses across vaccine doses or regimens. It was noted by the authors that total T cell responses may have been underestimated by the TCR breadth and depth analyses. Vaccine and placebo recipients had comparable non-spike TCR breadth, which fits with the vaccine containing only spike. After vaccination, spike-specific CD8+ and CD4+ T cell responses were reported to show substantial breadth.

The immunoSEQ Assay was used to sequence TCRbeta CDR3 regions. After extraction, genomic DNA underwent amplification by bias-controlled multiplex PCR, followed by high-throughput sequencing. The paper's processing steps were these. To quantify the absolute abundance of each unique TCRbeta CDR3 region, sequences were collapsed and filtered. T cell fraction was estimated by normalizing TCRbeta template counts to usable DNA, with usable DNA measured through amplification of reference genes found in all nucleated cells. Repertoire TCRs were annotated as SARS-CoV-2-specific when V gene, CDR3 amino acid sequence and J gene were exactly matched to a known reactive TCR set. The reference SARS-CoV-2 TCR set was obtained from MIRA and was filtered for enrichment in COVID-19-positive ImmuneCODE repertoires, whereby public or cross-reactive TCRs were removed. Using the MIRA antigens, annotated TCRs were further analysed by specific ORF or by position within an ORF. Breadth was defined as the number of annotated unique rearrangements divided by the total number of unique productive rearrangements, and depth was defined as the summed frequency of the annotated unique rearrangements. TCR breadth was compared between groups using two-sided Wilcoxon rank-sum tests. TCRdb's version of the immuneACCESS table is confined to in-frame rearrangements and falls short of the full clone set. An unresolved V gene accounts for under half of the shortfall where checked; the remainder is of unknown origin. The V and J calls and clone size were taken over from that table, and D and trimming were inferred from the DNA. This sample is represented by about 470,000 clones; less than 95% of them were singletons. The ten largest account for approximately 4.5% of the sample.

This TCR derives from a person aged 18-60 years who received the Ad26.COV2.S COVID-19 vaccine or a placebo. The chain uses TRBV27 and TRBJ2-5, with TRBD1 identical over 8 junction bases. Sequencing was performed on peripheral blood, taken in a trial of Ad26.COV2.S vaccine versus placebo. CDR3 protein: CASSTGGRGRETQYF. The DNA is TGTGCCAGCAGCACAGGGGGTAGGGGCAGGGAGACCCAGTACTTC.